This TCR beta chain was profiled in a study of tissue T cells after allogeneic stem cell transplantation. Germline values: CDR1 KGHPV, CDR2 FQNQEV (reference sequence). CDR3 length: 12 residues. V lost 6 bases to trimming and J lost 4 bases, with 9 bases between them. This clone was picked up a small number of times. Its target is unknown. Gene names are the mouse ones. Read data end 1 residue before the CDR3 end; the end is taken from the germline J gene. Findings of the study overall: Few T cell clones were shared across patients, but motif clusters showed tissue-specific shared signatures. In patients and mice, blood and spleen missed much of tissue repertoire.

Sequencing used immunoSEQ multiplex PCR; TCRdb keeps in-frame clones, though not all of them. Seen here are several thousand clones, 36% observed once, and the top ten hold 5.1%. Indicated time point: mouse harvest day 14 after allogeneic transplant. Each mouse received 10^7 T-cell-depleted marrow cells plus 10^6 splenic CD5+ T cells by tail vein. The receptor was derived from a female BALB/c mouse given C57BL/6 T cells with graft-versus-host disease after an allogeneic hematopoietic cell transplant. The V gene is TRBV26, the J gene TRBJ1-2, with D possibly being TRBD1 (6 bases). Sequencing used skin. The sequenced part of the CDR3 DNA is TGTGCCAGCAGCCTACAGGGCTCCGACTACACC. Its protein product is CASSLQGSDYT. The whole CDR3 reads CASSLQGSDYTF.